Below are 22 T cell receptor beta chains sequenced from a single sample in a study of multiple sclerosis patients with progressive multifocal leukoencephalopathy. Only in-frame clones appear in the TCRdb table, and some are missing; sequencing was by immunoSEQ multiplex PCR. The sample consists of approximately 26,000 clones, around 89% of them appearing once. Regarding time point: before natalizumab initiation. Sequenced sample: PBMCs. These receptors came from a human donor with multiple sclerosis.

This clone showed up just a few times. The V call is TRBV7-3, the J call TRBJ1-1, with a weak D call TRBD1 (6 bases). The germline V and J ends were trimmed by 5 bases and 4 bases, with 14 bases remaining between them. Germline V lookup: CDR1 SGHTA, CDR2 FQGTGA. This CDR3 is built from 14 residues. The CDR3 loop is CASSGRGAGTEAFF. The CDR3 DNA reads TGTGCCAGCAGCGGCAGGGGAGCGGGCACTGAAGCTTTCTTT.

The chain carries TRBV6-6 and TRBJ1-6; D perhaps matches TRBD1 (5 bases). Germline CDR1 is MNHNY and CDR2 is SVGAGI (reference sequence). Deletions cut 5 bases from V and 6 bases from J, with 11 bases between. The CDR3 has 14 residues. In nucleotides, the CDR3 is TGTGCCAGCAGTGACCGCGGGGGTAATTCACCCCTCCACTTT. This gives the protein CASSDRGGNSPLHF.

In DNA, the CDR3 is TGTGCCAGCACCCGGGACCTTACGAACACCGGGGAGCTGTTTTTT. Amino acids: CASTRDLTNTGELFF. J is TRBJ2-2 and V is TRBV6-6; the D gene could be TRBD1 or TRBD2 (5 bases each). This CDR3 contains 15 residues. V lost 7 bases and J 0 bases, leaving 12 bases between the germline ends. From germline, CDR1 is MNHNY and CDR2 SVGAGI (reference sequence).

The J gene is TRBJ2-1, the V gene TRBV5-4; 8 bases fit TRBD2. The CDR3 totals 16 residues. V lost 3 bases, J lost 4 bases, and 9 bases stayed unmatched. From germline, CDR1 is SGHNT and CDR2 YYREEE (reference sequence). CDR3 sequence: CASSWHGTSKYNEQFF. The CDR3 DNA reads as TGTGCCAGCAGCTGGCATGGGACTAGTAAGTACAATGAGCAGTTCTTC.

The sample holds a few counts of this clone. The rearrangement joins TRBV19 to TRBJ1-2; the D is unclear. The CDR3 contains 11 residues. V was clipped by 10 bases and J by 2 bases, with 8 bases between them. CDR1 is LNHDA, CDR2 SQIVND, per germline (reference sequence). The chain's CDR3 is CATGSNYGYTF. CDR3 nucleotides: TGTGCCACCGGGTCGAACTATGGCTACACCTTC.

A remark on this clone: The sample contains more than one DNA sequence encoding this CDR3. In DNA form, the CDR3 reads TGTGCCAGCAGCTTAGGGCCGGGGATTAAACAAGAGACCCAGTACTTC. Its translation is CASSLGPGIKQETQYF. The chain employs TRBV7-6 and TRBJ2-5; D is perhaps TRBD2 (5 bases). The germline gives CDR1 SGHVS, CDR2 FNYEAQ. The CDR3 loop spans 16 amino acids. V dropped 1 base and J dropped 2 bases, with 14 bases sitting between them. The whole variable domain, filled in from reference TRBV7-6 and TRBJ2-5, reads GAGVSQSPRYKVTKRGQDVALRCDPISGHVSLYWYRQALGQGPEFLTYFNYEAQQDKSGLPNDRFSAERPEGSISTLTIQRTEQRDSAMYRCASSLGPGIKQETQYFGPGTRLLVL.

The V call is TRBV6-4, the J call TRBJ2-3; D is perhaps TRBD2 (6 bases). Trimming took off 4 bases at V and 1 base at J, with 12 bases between the two ends. Germline CDR1 reads MRHNA; CDR2 reads SNTAGT. There are 15 residues in the CDR3. In DNA form, the CDR3 reads TGTGCCAGCAGTGGCTCTGGCGGGGGCACAGATACGCAGTATTTT. Its translation: CASSGSGGGTDTQYF.

This clone was detected once. The chain has TRBV5-1 and TRBJ2-1; 7 bases map to TRBD1. This CDR3 is 16 amino acids long. V lost 1 base to trimming and J lost 7 bases; unmatched junction nucleotides: 11. The V gene's germline CDR1 is SGHRS and CDR2 YFSETQ. CDR3 sequence: CASSLLRGQSGNEQFF. The CDR3 bases are TGCGCCAGCAGCTTGTTAAGGGGGCAATCAGGTAATGAGCAGTTCTTC.

This rearrangement joins TRBV5-1 to TRBJ2-5; 8 bases map to TRBD2. This CDR3 is 13 amino acids long. CDR1 and CDR2 from the germline V gene are SGHRS and YFSETQ. Trimming cost V 4 bases and J 3 bases; bases outside gene matches: 2. The CDR3 loop reads CASSPGLEETQYF. In nucleotides, the CDR3 is TGCGCCAGCAGCCCGGGACTAGAAGAGACCCAGTACTTC. Combining the CDR3 with reference TRBV5-1 and TRBJ2-5 gives the whole variable domain KAGVTQTPRYLIKTRGQQVTLSCSPISGHRSVSWYQQTPGQGLQFLFEYFSETQRNKGNFPGRFSGRQFSNSRSEMNVSTLELGDSALYLCASSPGLEETQYFGPGTRLLVL.

The chain uses TRBV6-1 and TRBJ1-2, with 7 bases matching TRBD1. Trimming at V came to 3 bases and at J to 7 bases, leaving 11 bases not matched to a gene. CDR1 is MNHNS, CDR2 SASEGT, per germline. The CDR3 is 15 residues long. Here the CDR3 DNA reads TGTGCCAGCAGTGACTCTCTCGGACAGGCTGTTGGCTACACCTTC. It specifies CASSDSLGQAVGYTF.

This clone showed up just a few times. The chain uses TRBV11-2 and TRBJ1-2; D is undetermined. There are 15 residues in the CDR3. The germline V and J ends were trimmed by 5 bases and 8 bases, with 21 bases remaining between them. The germline V gene encodes CDR1 SGHAT and CDR2 FQNNGV. CDR3 loop: CASSPEAQSRAGYTF. CDR3 in DNA: TGTGCCAGCAGCCCCGAGGCACAGTCAAGGGCCGGCTACACCTTC.

The chain employs TRBV29-1 and TRBJ2-1, with 9 bases matching TRBD2. Germline-derived CDR1 and CDR2 are SQVTM and ANQGSEA. V shed 4 bases and J 7 bases; nucleotides not matched to a gene: 5. The CDR3 contains 13 residues. The CDR3 bases are TGCAGCGTTGTGGGGACTAGCCTAAATGAGCAGTTCTTC. This sequence encodes CSVVGTSLNEQFF.

This clone is a singleton in its sample. V and J are TRBV6-1 and TRBJ2-5, with D tentatively TRBD1 (7 bases). There are 20 residues in the CDR3. V gave up 1 base and J gave up 2 bases, with 26 bases separating them. Germline-derived CDR1 and CDR2 are MNHNS and SASEGT. The CDR3 coding sequence is TGTGCCAGCAGTGAAGATACTGGAGGGGGCCGGCGCCGCGATCAAGAGACCCAGTACTTC. This gives the protein CASSEDTGGGRRRDQETQYF.

The J gene is TRBJ1-4, the V gene TRBV15; the D gene is possibly TRBD1 (6 bases). CDR3 length: 16 amino acids. In germline, CDR1 is LNHNV, CDR2 YYDKDF (reference sequence). Trimming removed 0 bases at V and 7 bases at J, with 15 bases between. Here the CDR3 DNA reads TGTGCCACCAGCAGAGATCGGGGGGGCGGCGGTGAAAAACTGTTTTTT. As protein: CATSRDRGGGGEKLFF. The whole variable domain, remainder taken from reference TRBV15 and TRBJ1-4, is DAMVIQNPRYQVTQFGKPVTLSCSQTLNHNVMYWYQQKSSQAPKLLFHYYDKDFNNEADTPDNFQSRRPNTSFCFLDIRSPGLGDTAMYLCATSRDRGGGGEKLFFGSGTQLSVL.

This clone was counted once. The chain has TRBV4-3 and TRBJ2-1; D may be TRBD1 (6 bases). This CDR3 is 16 amino acids long. Germline V gives CDR1 LGHNA, CDR2 YSLEER. V was cut by 1 base and J by 7 bases, with 17 bases left in between. The CDR3 protein is CASSQVMGAGANEQFF. CDR3 DNA sequence: TGCGCCAGCAGCCAAGTCATGGGGGCTGGGGCGAATGAGCAGTTCTTC.

The sample holds one count of this clone. The J gene is TRBJ1-2, the V gene TRBV4-3; TRBD1 matches at 7 bases. Trimming took 0 bases from V and 3 from J; bases not matched to a gene: 1. The germline CDR1 and CDR2 sequences are LGHNA and YSLEER. The CDR3 spans 14 residues. DNA of the CDR3: TGCGCCAGCAGCCAAGATGGGACAGACTATGGCTACACCTTC. Translating it yields CASSQDGTDYGYTF.

The chain is built from TRBV6-1 and TRBJ1-2; 7 nucleotides match TRBD1. The V and J ends lost 6 bases and 5 bases, in that order; junction bases with no gene match: 9. The CDR3 is made up of 14 amino acids. CDR1 is MNHNS, CDR2 SASEGT, per germline. The DNA for the CDR3 is TGTGCCAGCAGCCTTACCGAGACAGGGTATGGCTACACCTTC. It translates to CASSLTETGYGYTF.

The chain links TRBV5-4 to TRBJ1-2, with D uncertain. Germline CDR1 reads SGHNT; CDR2 reads YYREEE (reference sequence). This CDR3 is built from 16 residues. With 3 bases removed from V and 5 bases from J, the gap between germline ends came to 20 bases. The CDR3 region is CASSSSLRTASYGYTF. The CDR3 bases are TGTGCCAGCAGCTCGAGTTTAAGGACGGCATCTTATGGCTACACCTTC.

The J gene is TRBJ1-1, the V gene TRBV27; D remains ambiguous. The CDR3 is made up of 13 amino acids. Germline V lookup: CDR1 MNHEY, CDR2 SMNVEV (reference sequence). Trimming removed 8 bases at V and 3 bases at J, with 13 bases between. The chain's CDR3 is CASVSWGDTEAFF. Here the CDR3 DNA reads TGTGCCAGCGTTTCTTGGGGAGACACTGAAGCTTTCTTT.

This clone was observed once. J is TRBJ2-5 and V is TRBV5-1; unclear D gene. Germline CDR1 and CDR2: SGHRS and YFSETQ. Deletions cut 1 base from V and 5 bases from J, with 6 bases between. The CDR3 consists of 12 residues. CDR3 nucleotides: TGCGCCAGCAGCTTGATCGGGGAGACCCAGTACTTC. Residues: CASSLIGETQYF.

The chain has TRBV7-6 and TRBJ1-2; D is undetermined. Germline CDR1 and CDR2: SGHVS and FNYEAQ. V lost 5 bases, J lost 4 bases, and 14 bases lay in between. This CDR3 is built from 14 residues. CDR3 DNA: TGTGCCAGCAGCCCGGAAGGGTTTCCCTATGGCTACACCTTC. It yields the protein CASSPEGFPYGYTF.

The V call is TRBV28, the J call TRBJ2-1, with TRBD2 matching 12 bases. Germline V gene data show CDR1 as MDHEN and CDR2 as SYDVKM. The CDR3 covers 17 residues. With 5 bases clipped from V and 3 bases from J, the junction kept 8 bases outside the gene matches. Here the CDR3 DNA reads TGTGCCAGCAGTGGGAGACCTAGCGGGGGGGGCTACAATGAGCAGTTCTTC. Translated: CASSGRPSGGGYNEQFF.